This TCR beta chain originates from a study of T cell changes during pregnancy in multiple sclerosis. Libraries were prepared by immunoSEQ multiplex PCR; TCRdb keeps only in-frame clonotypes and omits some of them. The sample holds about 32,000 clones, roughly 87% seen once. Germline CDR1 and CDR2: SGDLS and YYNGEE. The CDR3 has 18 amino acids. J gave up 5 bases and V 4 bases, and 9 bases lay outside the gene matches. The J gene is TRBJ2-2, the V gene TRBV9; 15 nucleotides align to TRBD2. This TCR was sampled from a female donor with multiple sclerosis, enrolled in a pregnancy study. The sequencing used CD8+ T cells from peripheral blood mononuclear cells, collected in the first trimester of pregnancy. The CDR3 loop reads CASSPGGLAGGRTGELFF. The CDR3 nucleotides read TGTGCCAGCAGCCCGGGCGGACTAGCGGGAGGGCGGACCGGGGAGCTGTTTTTT.